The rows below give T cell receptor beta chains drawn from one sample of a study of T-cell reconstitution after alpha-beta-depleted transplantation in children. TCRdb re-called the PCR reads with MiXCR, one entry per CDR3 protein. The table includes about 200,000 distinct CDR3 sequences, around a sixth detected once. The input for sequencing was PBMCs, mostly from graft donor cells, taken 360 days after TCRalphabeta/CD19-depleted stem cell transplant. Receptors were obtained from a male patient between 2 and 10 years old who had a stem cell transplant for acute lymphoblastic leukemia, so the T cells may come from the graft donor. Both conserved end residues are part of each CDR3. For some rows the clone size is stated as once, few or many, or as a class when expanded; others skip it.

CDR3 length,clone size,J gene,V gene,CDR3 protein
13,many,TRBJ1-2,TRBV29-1,CSVGGQAEEGYTF
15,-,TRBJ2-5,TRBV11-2,CASSLEGTGQETQYF
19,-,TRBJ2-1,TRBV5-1,CASSLAGDTWGVMSNEQFF
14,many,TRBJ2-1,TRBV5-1,CASSLAGSNNEQFF
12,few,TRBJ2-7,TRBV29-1,CSVGTASYEQYF
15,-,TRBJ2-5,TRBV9,CASSPLGLSQETQYF
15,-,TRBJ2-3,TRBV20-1,CSAKLGLVSTDTQYF
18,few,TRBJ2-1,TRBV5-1,CASSLVGSGGLSYNEQFF
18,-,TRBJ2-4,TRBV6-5,CASSSRWASGGPENIQYF
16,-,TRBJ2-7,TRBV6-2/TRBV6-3,CASSYSGGNIGYEQYF
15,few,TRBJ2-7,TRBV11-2,CASSLGRGLGYEQYF
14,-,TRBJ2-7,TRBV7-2,CASSLFVNSYEQYF
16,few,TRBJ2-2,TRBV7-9,CASSATGTGHTGELFF
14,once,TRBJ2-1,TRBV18,CASSPLAGYNEQFF
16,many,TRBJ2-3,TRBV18,CASSPTGLAGTDTQYF
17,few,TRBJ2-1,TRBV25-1,CASSEWGLAGKHNEQFF
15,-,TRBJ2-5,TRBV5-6,CASSLAGQGEETQYF
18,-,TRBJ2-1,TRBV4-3,CASSQDMIAGGPYNEQFF
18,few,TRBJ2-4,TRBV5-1,CASSFGDSGSPAKNIQYF
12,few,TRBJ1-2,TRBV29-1,CSLQGQDQGYTF
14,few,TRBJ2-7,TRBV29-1,CSVGLQLNSYEQYF
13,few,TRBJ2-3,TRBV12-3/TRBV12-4,CASSRPSTDTQYF
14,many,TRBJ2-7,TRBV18,CASSPTGRIHEQYF
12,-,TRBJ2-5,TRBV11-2,CASSSPGETQYF
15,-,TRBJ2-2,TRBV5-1,CASSLDGVDTGELFF
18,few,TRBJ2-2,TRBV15,CATSRTPQRRQGAGELFF
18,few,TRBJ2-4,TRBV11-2,CASSLPWTSGIAKNIQYF
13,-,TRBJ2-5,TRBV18,CASSPRTGETQYF
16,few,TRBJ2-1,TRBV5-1,CASSLEARRSYNEQFF
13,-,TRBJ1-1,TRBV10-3,CAITEDSNTEAFF
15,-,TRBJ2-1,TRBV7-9,CASTSPRGPYNEQFF
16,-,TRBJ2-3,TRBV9,CASSHPLFSSTDTQYF
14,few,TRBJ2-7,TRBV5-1,CASRTGTGVYEQYF
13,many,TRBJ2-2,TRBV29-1,CSGLGQGTGELFF
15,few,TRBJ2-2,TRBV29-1,CSVPRSEANTGELFF
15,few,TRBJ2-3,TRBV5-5,CASSPIPSRTDTQYF
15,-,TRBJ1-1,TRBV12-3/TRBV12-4,CASSQMAGLDTEAFF
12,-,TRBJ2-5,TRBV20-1,CSARSHQETQYF
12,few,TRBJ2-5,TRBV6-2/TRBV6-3,CASSHSRETQYF
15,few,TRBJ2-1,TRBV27,CASRPPGPVDNEQFF
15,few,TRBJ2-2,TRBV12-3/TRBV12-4,CASSLVGGLTGELFF
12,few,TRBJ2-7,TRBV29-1,CSVVVVSVEQYF
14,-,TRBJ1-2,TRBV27,CASSLGTPNYGYTF
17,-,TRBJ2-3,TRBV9,CASSVESSGVRLDTQYF
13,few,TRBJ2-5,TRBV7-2,CASSLISRETQYF
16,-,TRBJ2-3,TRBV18,CASSQQGAWGTDTQYF
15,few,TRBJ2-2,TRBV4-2,CASSQDVGAAGELFF
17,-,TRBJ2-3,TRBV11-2,CASSLVGSGPLTDTQYF
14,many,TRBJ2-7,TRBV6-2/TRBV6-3,CASTLTGTGYEQYF
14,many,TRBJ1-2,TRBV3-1,CASSQVGGPNGYTF
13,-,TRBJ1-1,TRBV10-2,CASSERGWAEAFF
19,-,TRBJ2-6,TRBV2,CACRSRDKVISTGANVLTF
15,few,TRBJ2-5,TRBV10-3,CAITSSGAFQETQYF
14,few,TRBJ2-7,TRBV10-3,CAISEDRGSYEQYF
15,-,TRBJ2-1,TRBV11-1,CASSFRGGALNEQFF